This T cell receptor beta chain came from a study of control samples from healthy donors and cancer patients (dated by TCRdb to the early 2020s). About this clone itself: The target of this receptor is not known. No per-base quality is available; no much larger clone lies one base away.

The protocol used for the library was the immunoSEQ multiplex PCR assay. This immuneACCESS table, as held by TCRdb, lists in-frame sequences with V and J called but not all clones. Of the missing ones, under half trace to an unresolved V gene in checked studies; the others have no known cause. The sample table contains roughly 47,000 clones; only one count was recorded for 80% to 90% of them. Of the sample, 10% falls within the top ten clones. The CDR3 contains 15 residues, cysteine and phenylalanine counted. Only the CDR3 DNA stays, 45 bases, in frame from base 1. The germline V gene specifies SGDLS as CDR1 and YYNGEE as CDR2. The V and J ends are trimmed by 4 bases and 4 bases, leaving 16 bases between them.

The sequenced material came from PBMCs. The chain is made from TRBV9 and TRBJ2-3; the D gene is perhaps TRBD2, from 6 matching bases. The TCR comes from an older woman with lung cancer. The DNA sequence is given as TGTGCCAGCAGCCCGACTAGGGTTACCGCAGATACGCAGTATTTT. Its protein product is CASSPTRVTADTQYF.